This is a list of T cell receptor beta chains from one sample in a study of blood T cell repertoires in COVID-19. Assay: immunoSEQ multiplex PCR; the TCRdb copy retains only in-frame clones and omits some. The sample holds 200,000 to 250,000 clones, 83% seen once. Material for sequencing was peripheral blood. All receptors derive from a human donor in a cohort sampled during active COVID-19. The CDR3 runs from the conserved cysteine through the conserved F or W. The D gene is left open where the match is weak. The size of a clone is reported for some rows only, either as once, few or many, or as a class for expanded clones.

>-|-|TRBV5-4|TRBJ1-5
CASSLDQGVGQPQHF
TGTGCCAGCAGCTTGGATCAAGGGGTTGGACAGCCCCAGCATTTT
>TRBD1|-|TRBV15|TRBJ1-2
CATSRGDRGYGYTF
TGTGCCACCAGCAGGGGTGACAGGGGATATGGCTACACCTTC
>-|-|TRBV4-2|TRBJ1-5
CASSQEVQGGNQPQHF
TGTGCCAGCAGCCAAGAGGTGCAGGGCGGCAATCAGCCCCAGCATTTT
>-|-|TRBV4-1|TRBJ2-3
CASSSVGGTGTDTQYF
TGCGCCAGCAGCTCAGTTGGCGGGACGGGCACAGATACGCAGTATTTT
>-|-|TRBV5-6|TRBJ2-7
CASSSTGPEQYF
TGTGCCAGCAGCTCAACAGGGCCCGAGCAGTACTTC
>TRBD1|-|TRBV13|TRBJ2-5
CASRSNRGETQYF
TGTGCCAGCAGGTCGAACAGGGGAGAGACCCAGTACTTC
>TRBD1|-|TRBV29-1|TRBJ2-1
CSVMGQGNEQFF
TGCAGCGTTATGGGACAGGGCAATGAGCAGTTCTTC
>TRBD1|-|TRBV4-2|TRBJ2-7
CASSPQTGARSYEQYF
TGTGCCAGCAGCCCCCAAACAGGGGCTAGGTCCTACGAGCAGTACTTC
>-|once|TRBV6-5|TRBJ2-1
CASSYSYPSSYNEQFF
TGTGCCAGCAGTTACTCTTATCCGAGCTCCTACAATGAGCAGTTCTTC
>-|few|TRBV27|TRBJ2-7
CASSSLERVNWEQYF
TGTGCCAGCAGCTCACTAGAGCGGGTAAACTGGGAGCAGTACTTC
>TRBD2|-|TRBV11-2|TRBJ2-2
CASRTSGSYTGELFF
TGTGCCTCGAGGACTAGCGGTTCCTACACCGGGGAGCTGTTTTTT
>TRBD1|-|TRBV5-1|TRBJ1-2
CASSLGVGQSYGYTF
TGCGCCAGCAGCCTGGGTGTGGGACAGTCCTATGGCTACACCTTC
>-|-|TRBV12-5|TRBJ2-3
CASGPGGTGTQYF
TGTGCTAGTGGCCCTGGGGGGACGGGTACGCAGTATTTT
>TRBD2|-|TRBV3-1/TRBV3-2|TRBJ2-1
CASRGASGMPPYNEQFF
TGTGCCAGCAGGGGGGCTAGCGGGATGCCTCCCTACAATGAGCAGTTCTTC
>-|few|TRBV28|TRBJ1-5
CASSFQQPQHF
TGTGCCAGCAGTTTCCAACAGCCCCAGCATTTT
>TRBD1|-|TRBV6-6|TRBJ1-3
CASSPRQGRTSGNTIYF
TGTGCCAGCAGTCCCCGACAGGGCCGAACTTCTGGAAACACCATATATTTT
>-|-|TRBV6-5|TRBJ2-3
CASSIRDSQTDTQYF
TGTGCCAGCAGTATCCGGGATTCTCAAACAGATACGCAGTATTTT
>-|-|TRBV5-8|TRBJ2-3
CASSLRGTESRYF
TGTGCCAGCAGCTTGCGGGGAACGGAGAGCCGGTATTTT
>TRBD1|-|TRBV3-1/TRBV3-2|TRBJ1-3
CASSLRTGRSGNTIYF
TGTGCCAGCAGCCTGCGGACAGGACGGTCTGGAAACACCATATATTTT
>-|-|TRBV5-1|TRBJ1-2
CASSLEPLGGLTF
TGCGCCAGCAGCTTGGAGCCGTTAGGAGGCCTTACCTTC